A selection of T cell receptor beta chains follows, all from one sample in a study of response to subunit inactivated influenza vaccine. TCRdb ran MiXCR on the RT-PCR reads and lists one entry per CDR3 protein. The data contain approximately 500,000 distinct CDR3 sequences, around 15% of them singletons. Sequenced material: PBMCs from blood, taken 11 to 12 days after vaccination. The receptors were gathered from a man over 45 who received an inactivated influenza vaccine. Both conserved end residues are part of each CDR3. Fields, in order: V gene, clone size, J gene, D gene, CDR3 protein, CDR3 DNA. The D gene is left open where the match is weak. Part of the rows lack a size; the others show once, few, many or a class for expanded clones.

v_gene: TRBV29-1
abundance: many
j_gene: TRBJ2-7
d_gene: -
CDR3aa: CSVGRGGFYEQYF
CDR3nt: TGCAGCGTAGGACGAGGAGGCTTCTACGAGCAGTACTTC

v_gene: TRBV20-1
abundance: -
j_gene: TRBJ2-1
d_gene: TRBD2
CDR3aa: CSARIGASGGNEQFF
CDR3nt: TGCAGTGCTAGAATTGGGGCTAGCGGGGGGAATGAGCAGTTCTTC

v_gene: TRBV18
abundance: few
j_gene: TRBJ1-3
d_gene: -
CDR3aa: CASSPRPRTAVSGNTIYF
CDR3nt: TGTGCCAGCTCACCAAGACCACGAACGGCGGTCTCTGGAAACACCATATATTTT

v_gene: TRBV5-1
abundance: -
j_gene: TRBJ2-5
d_gene: -
CDR3aa: CASSLMGGEETQYF
CDR3nt: TGCGCCAGCAGCTTGATGGGTGGGGAAGAGACCCAGTACTTC

v_gene: TRBV10-2
abundance: many
j_gene: TRBJ1-5
d_gene: TRBD1
CDR3aa: CASSDTPGQSQPQHF
CDR3nt: TGCGCCAGCAGTGACACCCCGGGACAGTCTCAGCCCCAGCATTTT

v_gene: TRBV10-3
abundance: few
j_gene: TRBJ2-3
d_gene: -
CDR3aa: CAISERGTDTQYF
CDR3nt: TGTGCCATCAGTGAGCGGGGCACAGATACGCAGTATTTT

v_gene: TRBV7-6
abundance: -
j_gene: TRBJ2-6
d_gene: TRBD1
CDR3aa: CASSLATGAGANVLTF
CDR3nt: TGTGCCAGCAGCTTAGCTACAGGGGCTGGGGCCAACGTCCTGACTTTC

v_gene: TRBV25-1
abundance: -
j_gene: TRBJ2-7
d_gene: -
CDR3aa: CASSDEGSDEQYF
CDR3nt: TGTGCCAGCAGTGATGAAGGGTCAGACGAGCAGTACTTC

v_gene: TRBV15
abundance: -
j_gene: TRBJ2-7
d_gene: TRBD1
CDR3aa: CATSSPHRGYEQYF
CDR3nt: TGTGCCACCAGCAGTCCCCACAGGGGGTACGAGCAGTACTTC

v_gene: TRBV2
abundance: few
j_gene: TRBJ1-1
d_gene: -
CDR3aa: CATLTMNTEAFF
CDR3nt: TGTGCCACATTAACCATGAACACTGAAGCTTTCTTT

v_gene: TRBV12-3/TRBV12-4
abundance: -
j_gene: TRBJ1-2
d_gene: -
CDR3aa: CASSSPESYGYTF
CDR3nt: TGTGCCAGCAGTTCACCTGAAAGCTATGGCTACACCTTC

v_gene: TRBV20-1
abundance: many
j_gene: TRBJ2-3
d_gene: -
CDR3aa: CSARGLPGRLSTDTQYF
CDR3nt: TGCAGTGCTAGAGGGCTTCCTGGGAGGCTGAGCACAGATACGCAGTATTTT

v_gene: TRBV4-1
abundance: -
j_gene: TRBJ1-3
d_gene: -
CDR3aa: CASSQDRTDLSGNTIYF
CDR3nt: TGCGCCAGCAGCCAAGACCGTACAGACCTCTCTGGAAACACCATATATTTT

v_gene: TRBV10-3
abundance: few
j_gene: TRBJ2-7
d_gene: TRBD2
CDR3aa: CAISESGTSNYEQYF
CDR3nt: TGTGCCATCAGTGAGTCAGGGACTAGCAACTACGAGCAGTACTTC

v_gene: TRBV4-2
abundance: few
j_gene: TRBJ1-2
d_gene: -
CDR3aa: CASSQEGREGYTF
CDR3nt: TGTGCCAGCAGCCAAGAGGGGAGGGAAGGCTACACCTTC

v_gene: TRBV20-1
abundance: -
j_gene: TRBJ2-3
d_gene: -
CDR3aa: CSARRLDITDTQYF
CDR3nt: TGCAGTGCTAGGAGACTAGACATCACAGATACGCAGTATTTT

v_gene: TRBV12-3/TRBV12-4
abundance: many
j_gene: TRBJ2-2
d_gene: TRBD1
CDR3aa: CASSSVFGTGGSTNTGELFF
CDR3nt: TGTGCCAGCAGTTCCGTTTTCGGGACAGGGGGCTCGACGAACACCGGGGAGCTGTTTTTT

v_gene: TRBV6-1
abundance: -
j_gene: TRBJ2-1
d_gene: TRBD2
CDR3aa: CASSALAGGDSYNEQFF
CDR3nt: TGTGCCAGCAGTGCCCTAGCGGGGGGGGACTCCTACAATGAGCAGTTCTTC

v_gene: TRBV5-1
abundance: -
j_gene: TRBJ2-6
d_gene: -
CDR3aa: CASSLGGIFNVLTF
CDR3nt: TGCGCCAGCAGCTTGGGGGGAATCTTCAACGTCCTGACTTTC

v_gene: TRBV18
abundance: -
j_gene: TRBJ1-1
d_gene: TRBD1
CDR3aa: CASSADRVNTEAFF
CDR3nt: TGTGCCAGCTCCGCGGACAGGGTGAACACTGAAGCTTTCTTT